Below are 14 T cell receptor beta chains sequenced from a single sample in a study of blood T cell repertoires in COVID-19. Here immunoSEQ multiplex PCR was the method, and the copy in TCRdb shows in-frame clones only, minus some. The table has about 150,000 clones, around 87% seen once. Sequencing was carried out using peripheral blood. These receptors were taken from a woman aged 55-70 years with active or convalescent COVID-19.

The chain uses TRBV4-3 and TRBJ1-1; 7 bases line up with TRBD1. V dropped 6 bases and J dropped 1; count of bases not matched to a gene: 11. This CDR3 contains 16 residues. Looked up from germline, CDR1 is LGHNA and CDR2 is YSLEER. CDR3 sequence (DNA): TGCGCCAGCAGTGCCGAGGGACAGACGAAGAACACTGAAGCTTTCTTT. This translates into CASSAEGQTKNTEAFF.

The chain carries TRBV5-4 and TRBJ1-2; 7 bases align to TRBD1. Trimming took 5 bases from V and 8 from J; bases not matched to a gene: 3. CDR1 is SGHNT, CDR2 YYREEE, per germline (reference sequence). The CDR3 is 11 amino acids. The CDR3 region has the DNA TGTGCCAGCAGTTCGGACAGGGGCTACACCTTC. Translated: CASSSDRGYTF.

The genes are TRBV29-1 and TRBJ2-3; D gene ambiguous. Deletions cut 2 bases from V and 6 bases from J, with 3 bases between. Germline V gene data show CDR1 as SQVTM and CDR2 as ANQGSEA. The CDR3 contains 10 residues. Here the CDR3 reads CSVEHDTQYF. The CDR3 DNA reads TGCAGCGTTGAACATGATACGCAGTATTTT.

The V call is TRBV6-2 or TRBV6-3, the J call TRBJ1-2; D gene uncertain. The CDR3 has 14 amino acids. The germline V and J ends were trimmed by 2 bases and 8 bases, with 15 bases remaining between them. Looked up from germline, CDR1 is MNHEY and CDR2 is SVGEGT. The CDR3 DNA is TGTGCCAGCAGTTACATTGCGGGCATAGGCGGCTACACCTTC. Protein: CASSYIAGIGGYTF.

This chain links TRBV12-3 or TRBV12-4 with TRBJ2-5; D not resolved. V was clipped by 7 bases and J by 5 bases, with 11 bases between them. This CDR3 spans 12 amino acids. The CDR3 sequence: CASTGGSETQYF. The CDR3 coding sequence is TGTGCCAGCACCGGCGGATCGGAGACCCAGTACTTC.

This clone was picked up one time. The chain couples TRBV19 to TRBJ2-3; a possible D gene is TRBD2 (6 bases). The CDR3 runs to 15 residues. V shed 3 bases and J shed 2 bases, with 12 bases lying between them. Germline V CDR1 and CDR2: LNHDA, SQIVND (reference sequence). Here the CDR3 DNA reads TGTGCCAGTAGTATGACCCAGCGGGCCACAGATACGCAGTATTTT. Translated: CASSMTQRATDTQYF.

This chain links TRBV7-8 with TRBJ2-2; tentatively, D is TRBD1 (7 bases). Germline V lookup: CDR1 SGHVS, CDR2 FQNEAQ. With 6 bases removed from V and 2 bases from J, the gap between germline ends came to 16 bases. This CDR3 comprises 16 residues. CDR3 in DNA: TGTGCCAGCAGGGTCTCAGGGGGGTTCAACACCGGGGAGCTGTTTTTT. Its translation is CASRVSGGFNTGELFF. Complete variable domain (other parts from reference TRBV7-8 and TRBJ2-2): GAGVSQSPRYKVAKRGQDVALRCDPISGHVSLFWYQQALGQGPEFLTYFQNEAQLDKSGLPSDRFFAERPEGSVSTLKIQRTQQEDSAVYLCASRVSGGFNTGELFFGEGSRLTVL.

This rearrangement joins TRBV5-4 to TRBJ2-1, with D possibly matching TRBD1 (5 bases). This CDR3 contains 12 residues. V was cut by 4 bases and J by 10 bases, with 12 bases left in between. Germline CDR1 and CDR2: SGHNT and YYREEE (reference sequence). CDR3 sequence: CASSTPDSEQFF. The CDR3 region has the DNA TGTGCCAGCAGCACACCAGACAGCGAGCAGTTCTTC. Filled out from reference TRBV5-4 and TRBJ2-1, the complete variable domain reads ETGVTQSPTHLIKTRGQQVTLRCSSQSGHNTVSWYQQALGQGPQFIFQYYREEENGRGNFPPRFSGLQFPNYSSELNVNALELDDSALYLCASSTPDSEQFFGPGTRLTVL.

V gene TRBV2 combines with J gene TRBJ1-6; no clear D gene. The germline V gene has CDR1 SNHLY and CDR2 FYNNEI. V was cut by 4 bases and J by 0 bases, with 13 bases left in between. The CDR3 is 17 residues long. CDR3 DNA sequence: TGTGCCAGCAGTGGTACCGGTCCGGGCTCCTATAATTCACCCCTCCACTTT. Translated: CASSGTGPGSYNSPLHF.

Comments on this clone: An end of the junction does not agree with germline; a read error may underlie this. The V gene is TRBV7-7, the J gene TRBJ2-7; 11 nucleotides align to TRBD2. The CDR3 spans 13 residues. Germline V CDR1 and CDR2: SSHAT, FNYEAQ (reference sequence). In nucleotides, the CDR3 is TGTGCTAGCAGCTCTAGCGGGGGGAATGAGCAGTACTTC. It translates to CASSSSGGNEQYF.

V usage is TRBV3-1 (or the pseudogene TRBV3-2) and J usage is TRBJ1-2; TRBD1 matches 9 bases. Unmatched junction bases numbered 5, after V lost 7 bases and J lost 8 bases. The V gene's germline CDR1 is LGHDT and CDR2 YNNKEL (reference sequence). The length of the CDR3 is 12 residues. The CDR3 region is CASTTGGWGYTF. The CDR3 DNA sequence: TGTGCCAGCACCACAGGGGGCTGGGGCTACACCTTC.

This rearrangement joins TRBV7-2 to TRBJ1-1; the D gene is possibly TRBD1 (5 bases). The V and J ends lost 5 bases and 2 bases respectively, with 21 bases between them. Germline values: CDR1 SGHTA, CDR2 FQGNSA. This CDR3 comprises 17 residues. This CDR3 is CASSPYGGGFGNTEAFF. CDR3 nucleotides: TGTGCCAGCAGCCCCTACGGGGGGGGATTTGGAAACACTGAAGCTTTCTTT. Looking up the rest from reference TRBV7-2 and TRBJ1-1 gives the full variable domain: GAGVSQSPSNKVTEKGKDVELRCDPISGHTALYWYRQSLGQGLEFLIYFQGNSAPDKSGLPSDRFSAERTGGSVSTLTIQRTQQEDSAVYLCASSPYGGGFGNTEAFFGQGTRLTVV.

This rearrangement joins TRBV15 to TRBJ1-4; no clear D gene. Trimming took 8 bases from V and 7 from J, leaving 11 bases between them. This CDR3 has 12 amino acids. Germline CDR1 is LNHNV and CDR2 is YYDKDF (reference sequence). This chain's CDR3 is CATSLRGEKLFF. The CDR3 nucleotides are TGTGCCACCTCCTTGCGGGGTGAAAAACTGTTTTTT.

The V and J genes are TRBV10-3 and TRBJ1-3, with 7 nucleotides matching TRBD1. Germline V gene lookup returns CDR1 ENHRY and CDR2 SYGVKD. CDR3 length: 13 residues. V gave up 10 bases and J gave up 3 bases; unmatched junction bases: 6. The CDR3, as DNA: TGTGCCACTAGACAGGGAGGTGGAAACACCATATATTTT. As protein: CATRQGGGNTIYF.